This TCR beta chain emerged from a study of cytomegalovirus exposure and HLA in healthy donors. The PCR ran on 60 Vbeta and 13 Jbeta primers. Libraries were prepared by immunoSEQ multiplex PCR; TCRdb keeps only in-frame clonotypes and omits some of them. The data contain 150,000 or so clones, roughly 79% of them seen just once; the ten biggest clones take up around 3.2%. The receptor was isolated from a woman aged 45-60 years in good health and CMV-seropositive. The sequenced material came from PBMCs.

The CDR3 here is CASSTDSYEQYF. The CDR3 nucleotides are TGCGCCAGCAGTACGGACAGCTACGAGCAGTACTTC. The rearrangement joins TRBV5-1 to TRBJ2-7; a possible D gene is TRBD1 (6 bases). Per germline, CDR1 SGHRS and CDR2 YFSETQ. The CDR3 runs 12 residues. Trimming took 5 bases from V and 3 from J, leaving 9 bases between them.